Each of the 5 T cell receptor beta chains below was sequenced from the same sample in a study of T-cell memory formation after mild COVID-19. TCRdb passed the 5' RACE reads through MiXCR, listing each CDR3 protein once. The sample shows about 210,000 distinct CDR3 sequences, around 26% of them seen only once. Sequencing was carried out using PBMCs or a T cell subset sorted from them (not recorded which). These TCRs come from an adult woman who had mild COVID-19 (a few samples of this study predate the infection). Cell type and time point are not known.

This clonotype appeared a few times. The chain couples TRBV7-2 to TRBJ2-5; D is ambiguous. Germline assignment: CDR1 SGHTA and CDR2 FQGNSA. V was trimmed by 0 bases and J by 9 bases, leaving 14 bases between them. The CDR3 spans 14 residues. The CDR3 region is CASSLAGSKGPQYF. The CDR3 coding sequence is TGTGCCAGCAGCTTAGCCGGGTCGAAGGGCCCCCAGTACTTC.

The rearrangement joins TRBV19 to TRBJ2-5; no reliable D call. Germline lookup yields CDR1 LNHDA and CDR2 SQIVND (reference sequence). This CDR3 is built from 13 residues. V lost 2 bases and J 7 bases, leaving 11 bases between the germline ends. The CDR3 sequence is CASSIRGVVTQYF. The CDR3 nucleotides are TGTGCCAGTAGTATAAGAGGTGTAGTGACCCAGTACTTC.

This clonotype was picked up many times. The chain is built from TRBV18 and TRBJ2-7; TRBD1 or TRBD2 may be the D gene (5 bases each). Trimming cost V 3 bases and J 4 bases, with 19 bases left between them. The CDR3 runs 16 residues. Looked up from germline, CDR1 is KGHSH and CDR2 is LQKENI. The chain's CDR3 is CASSPPGTGALYEQYF. CDR3 nucleotide sequence: TGTGCCAGCTCACCGCCCGGGACCGGGGCTTTATACGAGCAGTACTTC.

The chain couples TRBV6-6 to TRBJ2-3, with TRBD1 matching 7 bases. The CDR3 spans 14 residues. V shed 2 bases and J 5 bases; nucleotides not matched to a gene: 4. Germline lookup yields CDR1 MNHNY and CDR2 SVGAGI (reference sequence). The CDR3: CASSYRGLVDTQYF. The CDR3 DNA reads as TGTGCCAGCAGTTACAGGGGGCTTGTAGATACGCAGTATTTT.

This CDR3 reads CASSGDRGMFF. DNA for the CDR3: TGTGCCAGCAGCGGGGACAGGGGAATGTTTTTT. The chain carries TRBV9 and TRBJ2-2; the match to TRBD1 covers 10 bases. The CDR3 extends over 11 amino acids. CDR1 and CDR2 (germline): SGDLS, YYNGEE. Losses at the gene ends were 3 bases for V and 15 bases for J; bases not matched to a gene: 2.